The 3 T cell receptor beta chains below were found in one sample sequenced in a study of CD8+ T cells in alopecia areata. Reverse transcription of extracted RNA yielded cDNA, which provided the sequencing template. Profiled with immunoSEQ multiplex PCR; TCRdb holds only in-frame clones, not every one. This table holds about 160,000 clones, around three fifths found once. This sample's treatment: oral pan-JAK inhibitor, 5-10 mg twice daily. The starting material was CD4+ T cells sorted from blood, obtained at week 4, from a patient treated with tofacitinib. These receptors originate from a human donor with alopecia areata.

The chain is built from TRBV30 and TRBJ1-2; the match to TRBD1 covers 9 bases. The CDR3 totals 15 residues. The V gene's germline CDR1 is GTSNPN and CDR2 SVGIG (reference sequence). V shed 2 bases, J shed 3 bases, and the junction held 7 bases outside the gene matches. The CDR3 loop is CAWSWGQGLHYGYTF. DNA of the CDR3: TGTGCCTGGAGTTGGGGACAGGGATTACACTATGGCTACACCTTC.

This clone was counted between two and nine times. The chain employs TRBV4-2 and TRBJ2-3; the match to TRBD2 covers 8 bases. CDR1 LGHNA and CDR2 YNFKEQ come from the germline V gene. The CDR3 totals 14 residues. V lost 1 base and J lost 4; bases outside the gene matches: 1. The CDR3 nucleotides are TGTGCCAGCAGCCAAGCCGGGGGGGCAGATACGCAGTATTTT. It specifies CASSQAGGADTQYF.

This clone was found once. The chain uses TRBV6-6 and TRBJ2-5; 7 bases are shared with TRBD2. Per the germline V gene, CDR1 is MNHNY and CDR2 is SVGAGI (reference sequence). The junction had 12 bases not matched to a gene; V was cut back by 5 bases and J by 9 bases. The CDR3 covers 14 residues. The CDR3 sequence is CASSGGDVSRAQYF. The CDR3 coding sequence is TGTGCCAGCAGTGGGGGGGACGTGAGTAGGGCCCAGTACTTC.